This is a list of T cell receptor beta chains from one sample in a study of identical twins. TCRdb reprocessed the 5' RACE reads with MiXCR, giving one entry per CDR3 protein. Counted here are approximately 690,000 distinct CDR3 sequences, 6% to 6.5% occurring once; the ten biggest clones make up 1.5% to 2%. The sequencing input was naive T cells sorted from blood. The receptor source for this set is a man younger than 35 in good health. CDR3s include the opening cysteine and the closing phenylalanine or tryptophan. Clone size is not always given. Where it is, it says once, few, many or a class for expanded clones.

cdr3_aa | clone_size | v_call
CASSWRGQLGETQYF | few | TRBV5-1
CASSSEFSRELFF | many | TRBV5-1
CASSEGAGGVGTEAFF | few | TRBV6-1
CASSHLQGVRSTEAFF | few | TRBV11-2
CASRPEGPSGNTIYF | - | TRBV12-3/TRBV12-4
CSATPGTSFNDEQFF | many | TRBV20-1
CASSQGEGLRNYGYTF | many | TRBV4-3
CSISVGGASGYTF | - | TRBV29-1
CASSFVRGNTGELFF | - | TRBV7-9
CASSGGTGKETQYF | - | TRBV5-1
CASSQGLNTEAFF | many | TRBV10-2
CASSVGLAGGLSYNEQFF | - | TRBV9
CASSQGWSRNTEAFF | - | TRBV3-1
CASSFDISNQPQHF | many | TRBV6-5
CASSAGGGTVNEQFF | many | TRBV12-3/TRBV12-4
CARHGLAGTGELFF | - | TRBV2
CATRRTGAEEQYF | few | TRBV24-1
CAISDRRDNTDTQYF | many | TRBV10-3
CASSFSRHMNTEAFF | many | TRBV12-3/TRBV12-4
CASSDTQRAYGYTF | many | TRBV28
CASSYTPNEQFF | - | TRBV6-2/TRBV6-3
CASSWRFFTGPVDNEQFF | few | TRBV28
CASSLIRGEQYF | many | TRBV28
CASSFLGVGGSYNEQFF | many | TRBV12-3/TRBV12-4
CSARDYGRVNEKLFF | many | TRBV20-1
CASRTGGLGYNEQFF | many | TRBV6-1
CASSLDLNPAGGSNEQFF | - | TRBV11-2
CASSLNEARGDNYGYTF | few | TRBV5-7
CASSPNRGTNEKLFF | - | TRBV7-3
CATSGAAQETQYF | few | TRBV24-1
CATSGIPQGRWIDIQYF | many | TRBV15
CASSLNRGLMTDTQYF | few | TRBV7-8